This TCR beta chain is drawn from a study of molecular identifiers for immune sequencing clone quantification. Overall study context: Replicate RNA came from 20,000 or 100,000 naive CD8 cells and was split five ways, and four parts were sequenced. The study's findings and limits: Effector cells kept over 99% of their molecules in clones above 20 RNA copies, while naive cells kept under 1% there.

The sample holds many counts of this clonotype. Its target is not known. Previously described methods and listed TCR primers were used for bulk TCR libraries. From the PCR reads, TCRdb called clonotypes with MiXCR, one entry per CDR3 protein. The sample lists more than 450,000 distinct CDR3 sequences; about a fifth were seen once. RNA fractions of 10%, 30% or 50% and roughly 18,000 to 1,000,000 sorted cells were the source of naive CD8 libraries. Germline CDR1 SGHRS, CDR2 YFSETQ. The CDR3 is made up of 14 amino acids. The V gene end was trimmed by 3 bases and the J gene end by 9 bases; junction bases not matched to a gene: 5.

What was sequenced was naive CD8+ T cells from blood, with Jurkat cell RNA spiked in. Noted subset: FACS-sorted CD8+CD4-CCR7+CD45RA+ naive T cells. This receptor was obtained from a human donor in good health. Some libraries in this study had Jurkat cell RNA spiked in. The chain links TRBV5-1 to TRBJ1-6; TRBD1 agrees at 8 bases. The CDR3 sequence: CASSYGQGSSPLHF. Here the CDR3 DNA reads TGCGCCAGCAGCTACGGACAGGGCAGTTCACCCCTCCACTTT.